Listed below are T cell receptor beta chains from one sample, sequenced in a study of cytomegalovirus exposure and HLA in healthy donors. Assay: immunoSEQ multiplex PCR; the TCRdb copy retains only in-frame clones and omits some. Among about 100,000 clones listed, approximately 80% were seen once. Specimen: PBMCs. Receptors originate from a female donor in good health and CMV-seropositive. The CDR3 runs from the conserved cysteine through the conserved F or W. A D gene is named only where the DNA matches it firmly. Only part of the rows carry a size: once, few, many, or a class if the clone is expanded.

TRBV5-5,.,TRBD1,20,TRBJ1-2,TGTGCCAGCAGCGGGGGACCCGAGTCTGGACAGGGGGCTATCCGCTATGGCTACACCTTC,CASSGGPESGQGAIRYGYTF
TRBV20-1,.,.,11,TRBJ1-1,TGCAGTGTAAGGGGGGGCACTGAAGCTTTCTTT,CSVRGGTEAFF
TRBV30,.,.,12,TRBJ1-6,TGTGCCCTCGGACAGATGAATTCACCCCTCCACTTT,CALGQMNSPLHF
TRBV10-3,.,.,15,TRBJ2-1,TGTGCCATCAGTGAGCCGTCCGGGTCTAGTAATGAGCAGTTCTTC,CAISEPSGSSNEQFF
TRBV28,.,TRBD2,15,TRBJ2-3,TGTGCCAGCAGTGGACTAGCAGGCCCCACAGATACGCAGTATTTT,CASSGLAGPTDTQYF
TRBV28,.,TRBD1,12,TRBJ2-7,TGTGCCAGCCGGTTAGGGGGCGACGAGCAGTACTTC,CASRLGGDEQYF
TRBV6-6,.,.,14,TRBJ2-7,TGTGCCAGCACCCAAGAGCGGGCTACCTACGAGCAGTACTTC,CASTQERATYEQYF
TRBV5-1,.,.,14,TRBJ2-7,TGCGCCAGCAGCTTGCAGGGCAGCTACTACGAGCAGTACTTC,CASSLQGSYYEQYF
TRBV19,.,TRBD2,15,TRBJ2-1,TGTGCCAGTAGTATCGGGACTATCAATAACAAAGAGCAGTTCTTC,CASSIGTINNKEQFF
TRBV6-1,.,TRBD2,13,TRBJ2-7,TGTGCCAGCAGTGACGGGAGGTGGAACGAGCAGTACTTC,CASSDGRWNEQYF
TRBV5-1,.,.,15,TRBJ1-6,TGCGCCAGCAGCTTGGGGGCACGATCGGGAACCCCAGCTCACTTT,CASSLGARSGTPAHF
TRBV2,few,.,14,TRBJ1-2,TGTGCCAGCAGGCGGACTGAGGGATTCTATGGCTACACCTTC,CASRRTEGFYGYTF
TRBV4-1,.,TRBD1,16,TRBJ2-1,TGCGCCAGCAGCCTCCAAAGGACAGGACAATACAATGAGCAGTTCTTC,CASSLQRTGQYNEQFF
TRBV18,once,TRBD1,13,TRBJ1-2,TGTGCCAGCTCCCCCGGACAGGGCTATGGCTACACCTTC,CASSPGQGYGYTF
TRBV30,.,TRBD2,14,TRBJ2-2,TGTGCCTGGAGCAGGGGCGGGAGGACCGGGGAGCTGTTTTTT,CAWSRGGRTGELFF